This T cell receptor (beta chain) was sequenced for a study of cytomegalovirus exposure and HLA in healthy donors. The CDR3 extends over 15 amino acids. CDR1 is MNHEY, CDR2 SMNVEV, per germline (reference sequence). Germline trimming cut 5 bases from V and 5 bases from J; bases unmatched to any gene: 12. PCR used 60 Vbeta primers and 13 Jbeta primers. Measured with immunoSEQ multiplex PCR; TCRdb has only the in-frame clones, and not every one. Of under 200,000 clones in the sample, around three quarters are singletons; the top ten hold 0.69%. On this clone: As yet, its antigen is unknown.

Study-wide results and limits: Some V segments, including TRBV6-2 and TRBV6-3, were excluded as indistinguishable. It was reported that the classifier diagnosed cytomegalovirus status with high specificity and sensitivity in both the original and validation cohorts. With DRB1 most and HLA-C fewest, TCR association rates differed between HLA loci in a later analysis. Across all donors, roughly uniform sequencing depth was an assumption of the presence/absence analyses.

The sequenced sample consisted of PBMCs. This chain connects TRBV27 to TRBJ2-7, with TRBD1 matching 7 bases. This TCR derives from a middle-aged woman in good health and CMV-seronegative. CDR3 nucleotide sequence: TGTGCCAGCAGTCCCCGACAGGGACAGCATCACGAGCAGTACTTC. Its protein is CASSPRQGQHHEQYF.